These T cell receptor beta chains were read from a single sample in a study of blood T cells in healthy people across ages. TCRdb used MiXCR to reprocess the 5' RACE reads, holding one entry per CDR3 protein. The repertoire consists of 1,100,000 or so distinct CDR3 sequences, with 40% to 55% occurring once and the leading ten covering about 20%. The sample comprised blood. The source is a woman aged 55-70 years in good health. Each CDR3 is given without its conserved first and last residue.

CDR3aa | j_gene | v_gene
ASSLESGGPLETQY | TRBJ2-5 | TRBV13
ATSDTRQGSYEQY | TRBJ2-7 | TRBV24-1
ASSFAGAGTDTQY | TRBJ2-3 | TRBV12-3/TRBV12-4
ASRPALAVQETQY | TRBJ2-5 | TRBV5-1
ASSVGRASPGQETQY | TRBJ2-5 | TRBV9
ASSPVPGLDRRQETQY | TRBJ2-5 | TRBV7-6
ASSRGHDNSPLH | TRBJ1-6 | TRBV14
ACSLEANQETQY | TRBJ2-5 | TRBV5-1
ASSPLLENTEAF | TRBJ1-1 | TRBV7-9
ASSFRGQGEDEQY | NA | TRBV28
ASSLPRDFHPAF | TRBJ2-1 | TRBV7-9
ASSPLALLNEQY | TRBJ2-7 | TRBV3-1
SVEGQGYEQY | TRBJ2-7 | TRBV29-1
ASSHSLGSSYNEQF | TRBJ2-1 | TRBV7-8
ASSLELDYGYT | TRBJ1-2 | TRBV5-1
ASSPETLNYGYT | TRBJ1-2 | TRBV18
ASSPHYEQF | TRBJ2-1 | TRBV5-1
ASSVQGAGYNEQF | TRBJ2-1 | TRBV7-2
ASSPLRGPQETQY | TRBJ2-5 | TRBV27
ASSSSFSEAF | TRBJ1-1 | TRBV28
ASSYPMWGTSGRIGSYEQY | TRBJ2-7 | TRBV6-5
ASRNGQVVETQY | NA | TRBV12-3/TRBV12-4
SALDRGFSPTGELF | TRBJ2-2 | TRBV20-1
ATSRDSGPNNEQY | TRBJ2-5 | TRBV15
ASRIGTSGAYNEQF | TRBJ2-1 | TRBV5-1
ASSQAGTGETQY | TRBJ2-5 | TRBV3-1
AISRQGMGEQF | TRBJ2-1 | TRBV10-3
ASSQQGEQY | TRBJ2-7 | TRBV13
ATSRDRAHEAF | TRBJ1-1 | TRBV15
ASSLLAGATNEQF | TRBJ2-1 | TRBV28
ASSFPGLMKSDTQY | TRBJ2-3 | TRBV5-4
ASSQDAQMNTEAF | TRBJ1-1 | TRBV4-2
ASSINRGGTEAF | TRBJ1-1 | TRBV27
SASPTSGGLDTQY | TRBJ2-3 | TRBV20-1
ASSYSMWAGEILNEQF | TRBJ2-1 | TRBV6-5
ASSQGSGVTEAF | TRBJ1-1 | TRBV7-9
ASSRRDRGHEQF | TRBJ2-1 | TRBV7-8
ASSPTGGPYGYT | TRBJ1-2 | TRBV11-2
ASSRWTSGTSTDTQY | TRBJ2-3 | TRBV3-1
ASSLARLAGQTQY | TRBJ2-5 | TRBV7-8
SVESFTEAF | TRBJ1-1 | TRBV29-1
ASSLAGTGVSEQY | TRBJ2-7 | TRBV5-1
ASRTGTSGIFWETQY | TRBJ2-5 | TRBV2
ASSPRARGDEQF | TRBJ2-1 | TRBV9
ASSQDPGTSGRVAKNTQY | TRBJ2-4 | TRBV4-2
ASSSGGHYGYT | TRBJ1-2 | TRBV6-6
ASSFVPPRPHEQY | TRBJ2-7 | TRBV27
ASSQRGSNGETQY | TRBJ2-5 | TRBV27
ASGVETSTDTQY | TRBJ2-3 | TRBV5-1
SARTDSSYKQY | TRBJ2-7 | TRBV20-1
ASSPRARNTEAF | TRBJ1-1 | TRBV13
AISDARSSYEQY | TRBJ2-7 | TRBV10-3